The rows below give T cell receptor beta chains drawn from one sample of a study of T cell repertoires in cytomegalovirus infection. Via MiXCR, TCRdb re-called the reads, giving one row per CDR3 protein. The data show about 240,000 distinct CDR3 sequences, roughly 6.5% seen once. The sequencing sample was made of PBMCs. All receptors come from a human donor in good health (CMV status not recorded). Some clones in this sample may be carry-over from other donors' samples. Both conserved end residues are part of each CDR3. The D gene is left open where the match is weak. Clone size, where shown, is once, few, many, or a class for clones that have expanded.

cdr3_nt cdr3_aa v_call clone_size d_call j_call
TGTGCCAGCAGTTTATCAGTCGGCTCCTACAATGAGCAGTTCTTC CASSLSVGSYNEQFF TRBV6-2/TRBV6-3 few . TRBJ2-1
TGTGCCAGCAGTTTCCGGACAGGTTATAGCAATCAGCCCCAGCATTTT CASSFRTGYSNQPQHF TRBV28 many TRBD1 TRBJ1-5
TGTGCCAGCAGCTCCTTTCGAAAAGGCAATCAGCCCCAGCATTTT CASSSFRKGNQPQHF TRBV7-2 once . TRBJ1-5
TGTGCCTGGAGTGTGTCAGGGAGGACTGAAGCTTTCTTT CAWSVSGRTEAFF TRBV30 . . TRBJ1-1
TGTGCCACCAGCAGGTTCGGGACCGCGAACACCGGGGAGCTGTTTTTT CATSRFGTANTGELFF TRBV15 . . TRBJ2-2
TGTGCCAGCAGCTTCGAACGAAGGGATCAGCCCCAGCATTTT CASSFERRDQPQHF TRBV7-2 many . TRBJ1-5
TGCGCCAGCAGCCAAGAGGCGCGGGGTAACACTGAAGCTTTCTTT CASSQEARGNTEAFF TRBV4-3 many . TRBJ1-1
TGTGCCAGCAGCCCACGGTGGGATACGCAGTATTTT CASSPRWDTQYF TRBV11-2 many . TRBJ2-3
TGTGCCAGCAAGCGGGGATCTCTAGGAAACACCATATATTTT CASKRGSLGNTIYF TRBV2 many . TRBJ1-3
TGCAGTGCTAACCAACCGACAGGGAACACTGAAGCTTTCTTT CSANQPTGNTEAFF TRBV20-1 . . TRBJ1-1
TGTGCCAGCAGCTTAAGTAGGCGGGGGGCAATGTATGGCTACACCTTC CASSLSRRGAMYGYTF TRBV7-2 many . TRBJ1-2
TGTGCCAGCAGCCAAGTCCGGGGAACGGCTTTCTTT CASSQVRGTAFF TRBV3-1 . . TRBJ1-1
TGTGCCATCGGACAGGGAGACTACAATGAGCAGTTCTTC CAIGQGDYNEQFF TRBV10-3 many TRBD1 TRBJ2-1
TGTGCCAGCAGCTTCCGGGGGGGCCCCACCGGGGAGCTGTTTTTT CASSFRGGPTGELFF TRBV7-3 many TRBD2 TRBJ2-2
TGTGCCTGGAGTGCGGAATCTCGGGATACGCAGTATTTT CAWSAESRDTQYF TRBV30 many . TRBJ2-3
TGCAGTGCTAGAGATCTCCAAGGGGATTCTGGAAACACCATATATTTT CSARDLQGDSGNTIYF TRBV20-1 many . TRBJ1-3
TGTGCCAGCACCACCCGGGACAGTCGGTCACCCCTCCACTTT CASTTRDSRSPLHF TRBV6-1 many TRBD1 TRBJ1-6
TGTGCCTCCAGTGATCCTCGGACAGGGCGTGGAGATGGCTACACCTTC CASSDPRTGRGDGYTF TRBV24-1 . TRBD1 TRBJ1-2
TGCAGCGTTGAAGAAAACTATGGCTACACCTTC CSVEENYGYTF TRBV29-1 few . TRBJ1-2
TGTGCCACCAGCAGAAGGGGGCAAGAGGAGCAGTACTTC CATSRRGQEEQYF TRBV15 many TRBD1 TRBJ2-7
TGCGCCAGCAGCTCAGGGACAGGATCCAACGAGCAGTACTTC CASSSGTGSNEQYF TRBV5-1 . TRBD1 TRBJ2-7
TGCAGCGTCGTACAGGGAGTTGGCTACACCTTC CSVVQGVGYTF TRBV29-1 many . TRBJ1-2
TGTGCCAGCAGCTTCGGAGGGGTGGGGGAAAAACTGTTTTTT CASSFGGVGEKLFF TRBV5-4 many . TRBJ1-4
TGCAGTGAGGGACAGATCTATGGCTACACCTTC CSEGQIYGYTF TRBV20-1 many TRBD1 TRBJ1-2
TGTGCCAGCAGTGATACACGAATGGGGGAATCACCCCTCCACTTT CASSDTRMGESPLHF TRBV25-1 many . TRBJ1-6
TGTGCCAGCAGTGACCTGACAGGAACTAAAGAGACCCAGTACTTC CASSDLTGTKETQYF TRBV2 . . TRBJ2-5
TGTGCCAGCAGGCCTAGCGGGGGGCGCCATGAGCAGTTCTTC CASRPSGGRHEQFF TRBV6-2/TRBV6-3 . TRBD2 TRBJ2-1
TGTGCCAGCAGTGACGGGGGGCGAGTGGGAGATACGCAGTATTTT CASSDGGRVGDTQYF TRBV7-2 many . TRBJ2-3
TGTGCCAGCAGCTTATCCGGGACAGAAGAGACCCAGTACTTC CASSLSGTEETQYF TRBV9 many TRBD1 TRBJ2-5
TGTGCCAGCAGTGACGCCTACGAGCAGTACTTC CASSDAYEQYF TRBV6-2/TRBV6-3 many . TRBJ2-7
TGCAGTGCACGTATAGGGGGTCCCTCCTACAATGAGCAGTTCTTC CSARIGGPSYNEQFF TRBV20-1 . . TRBJ2-1
TGCAGCGTTGGCACCCGCACAGATACGCAGTATTTT CSVGTRTDTQYF TRBV29-1 many . TRBJ2-3
TGTGCCAGCAGTTCCGCGACAGGTCAGGACGAGCAGTACTTC CASSSATGQDEQYF TRBV28 many . TRBJ2-7
TGTGCCAGCAGCTTATGGGATATTGAAGCTTTCTTT CASSLWDIEAFF TRBV7-9 many . TRBJ1-1
TGCGCCAGCAGCCAAGAGGGGTCCAGGACAGGGAATGGCTACACCTTC CASSQEGSRTGNGYTF TRBV4-3 . TRBD1 TRBJ1-2
TGTGCCAGCACCTCTCAAAAAGAGGGAGGGGAGACCCAGTACTTC CASTSQKEGGETQYF TRBV5-4 many TRBD2 TRBJ2-5
TGTGCCAGCAGTTTCAGGTCCCCACATCTTGGGGCCAACGTCCTGACTTTC CASSFRSPHLGANVLTF TRBV27 many . TRBJ2-6
TGCGCCAGCAGCTCAAGAACAGGGGGCGAGCAGTACTTC CASSSRTGGEQYF TRBV5-1 many TRBD1 TRBJ2-7
TGTGCCAGCAGCCCCAGGTGGACAACGGCCTACGAGCAGTACTTC CASSPRWTTAYEQYF TRBV7-2 many . TRBJ2-7
TGTGCCAGCAGTCACGCCTTTCGGGCCGGGGGGCTACCACAAGAGACCCAGTACTTC CASSHAFRAGGLPQETQYF TRBV2 few . TRBJ2-5
TGTGCCAGCAGCTTACAGGGGGCGGCTAATGAAAAACTGTTTTTT CASSLQGAANEKLFF TRBV7-2 many TRBD1 TRBJ1-4
TGCGCCAGCAGCCTCCGACAGGGGTTTGAAGCTTTCTTT CASSLRQGFEAFF TRBV5-1 . TRBD1 TRBJ1-1
TGCAGTGCTAGGACAGAGGGCTATGGCTACACCTTC CSARTEGYGYTF TRBV20-1 many . TRBJ1-2
TGTGCCATCAGTGCCCGACAGGGGCCAGCAGGAAACACCATATATTTT CAISARQGPAGNTIYF TRBV10-3 many TRBD1 TRBJ1-3
TGTGCCAGCAGTTTGGGGCGGTTCCAAGAGACCCAGTACTTC CASSLGRFQETQYF TRBV7-2 many . TRBJ2-5
TGTGCCAGCAGCTATTTGACAGGAAAAGGGGATCAGCCCCAGCATTTT CASSYLTGKGDQPQHF TRBV6-2/TRBV6-3 many . TRBJ1-5